A single sample is the source of the 16 T cell receptor beta chains below, sequenced in a study of T cell changes during pregnancy in multiple sclerosis. This table comes from immunoSEQ multiplex PCR, and its TCRdb copy is limited to in-frame clones, with some not included. Among about 18,000 clones listed, just over 85% were seen once. Sequenced here: CD8+ T cells from peripheral blood mononuclear cells, sampled in the third trimester of pregnancy. The receptor set was obtained from a female donor in good health, enrolled as a control in a pregnancy study.

J is TRBJ1-1 and V is TRBV7-9; TRBD1 might be the D (5 bases). This CDR3 spans 17 amino acids. Germline CDR1 is SEHNR and CDR2 is FQNEAQ (reference sequence). The V gene lost 0 bases and the J gene lost 0 bases, with 14 bases spanning the gap. This chain's CDR3 is CASSLALGGFMNTEAFF. CDR3 DNA sequence: TGTGCCAGCAGCTTAGCGCTCGGGGGATTTATGAACACTGAAGCTTTCTTT.

This chain links TRBV7-8 with TRBJ2-1, with a weak D call TRBD2 (5 bases). V gave up 1 base and J gave up 0 bases, with 10 bases separating them. The CDR3 is 16 amino acids. The germline gives CDR1 SGHVS, CDR2 FQNEAQ. The CDR3 sequence is CASSLGERSSYNEQFF. The DNA of the CDR3 is TGTGCCAGCAGCTTAGGGGAGCGGAGCTCCTACAATGAGCAGTTCTTC.

V gene TRBV4-1 combines with J gene TRBJ2-4; D is unclear. The CDR3 length is 11 residues. Trimming shortened V by 11 bases and J by 8 bases, and 13 bases separated the two germline ends. Germline V gene sequence: CDR1 MGHRA, CDR2 YSYEKL. CDR3 region: CASAKRDIQYF. The CDR3 DNA follows: TGCGCCTCCGCGAAGAGAGACATTCAGTACTTC.

In this sample, this clone turned up once. The genes are TRBV4-3 and TRBJ2-3; 11 bases are a match to TRBD2. The V gene end was trimmed by 1 base and the J gene end by 1 base; junction bases not matched to a gene: 1. CDR1 is LGHNA, CDR2 YSLEER, per germline. This CDR3 is built from 16 residues. CDR3 nucleotide sequence: TGCGCCAGCAGCCAAGCACTAGCGGGGGGCACAGATACGCAGTATTTT. It yields the protein CASSQALAGGTDTQYF.

This clone has just one count. The gene calls are TRBV9 and TRBJ1-1; maybe TRBD1 (5 bases). This CDR3 contains 13 residues. V lost 4 bases, J lost 2 bases, and 9 bases lay in between. Looked up from germline, CDR1 is SGDLS and CDR2 is YYNGEE. Here the CDR3 reads CASSPGGNTEAFF. The CDR3 DNA reads as TGTGCCAGCAGCCCGGGGGGAAACACTGAAGCTTTCTTT.

The chain combines TRBV9 with TRBJ2-7, with D possibly being TRBD1 (6 bases). This CDR3 has 15 residues. Per the germline V gene, CDR1 is SGDLS and CDR2 is YYNGEE. Deletions cut 3 bases from V and 2 bases from J, with 15 bases between. In nucleotides, the CDR3 is TGTGCCAGCAGCGCCTCCGGGACACTTGCCTACGAGCAGTACTTC. Amino acids: CASSASGTLAYEQYF.

CDR3 loop: CASRTSTDTQYF. The CDR3, as DNA: TGCGCCAGCCGAACTAGCACAGATACGCAGTATTTT. The J gene is TRBJ2-3, the V gene TRBV5-1; D ambiguous. V lost 7 bases, J lost 0 bases, and 6 bases lay in between. CDR3 length equals 12 residues. Germline V gives CDR1 SGHRS, CDR2 YFSETQ.

The chain recombines TRBV4-3 with TRBJ2-7; D perhaps matches TRBD1 (5 bases). The length of the CDR3 is 17 residues. Germline CDR1 is LGHNA and CDR2 is YSLEER. Deletions cut 0 bases from V and 2 bases from J, with 17 bases between. The CDR3 region is CASSQDPRAPGTYEQYF. CDR3 DNA sequence: TGCGCCAGCAGCCAAGATCCCCGGGCCCCAGGGACCTACGAGCAGTACTTC.

This chain joins TRBV29-1 and TRBJ2-5, with TRBD2 as a possible D gene (5 bases). V was shortened by 0 bases and J by 6 bases, with 14 bases between the two germline ends. Germline CDR1 SQVTM, CDR2 ANQGSEA. CDR3 length: 14 residues. The CDR3 DNA sequence: TGCAGCGTTGAAGACTTTATGGGGAGAAAGACCCAGTACTTC. Encoded protein: CSVEDFMGRKTQYF. Based on the CDR3 plus reference TRBV29-1 and TRBJ2-5, the full variable domain is SAVISQKPSRDICQRGTSLTIQCQVDSQVTMMFWYRQQPGQSLTLIATANQGSEATYESGFVIDKFPISRPNLTFSTLTVSNMSPEDSSIYLCSVEDFMGRKTQYFGPGTRLLVL.

Concerning this clone itself: The same CDR3 also results from other DNA sequences found in this sample. The rearrangement uses TRBV9 and TRBJ2-2; D call uncertain. Trimming took off 4 bases at V and 4 bases at J, with 5 bases between the two ends. Looked up from germline, CDR1 is SGDLS and CDR2 is YYNGEE. This CDR3 comprises 12 residues. CDR3 protein: CASSPGTGELFF. The CDR3 DNA follows: TGTGCCAGCAGCCCAGGCACCGGGGAGCTGTTTTTT.

This chain joins TRBV2 and TRBJ2-1; 9 bases are a match to TRBD1. Germline trimming cut 6 bases from V and 8 bases from J; bases unmatched to any gene: 8. This CDR3 is built from 14 residues. Germline loops: CDR1 SNHLY, CDR2 FYNNEI. CDR3 bases: TGTGCCAGCAGGGTGGGACAGGGACGGGATGAGCAGTTCTTC. Translated, it gives CASRVGQGRDEQFF.

The rearrangement uses TRBV7-8 and TRBJ2-5; no reliable D call. Trimming cost V 2 bases and J 5 bases, with 9 bases left between them. The CDR3 totals 13 residues. Germline CDR1 SGHVS, CDR2 FQNEAQ. The CDR3 DNA follows: TGTGCCAGCAGCTTATTATGGCAGGAGACCCAGTACTTC. As protein: CASSLLWQETQYF.

V usage is TRBV28 and J usage is TRBJ1-1; 8 nucleotides match TRBD1. This CDR3 spans 12 amino acids. V lost 6 bases, J lost 6 bases, and 3 bases stayed unmatched. Germline V gives CDR1 MDHEN, CDR2 SYDVKM. CDR3 region: CASRLDRAEAFF. The CDR3 nucleotides are TGTGCCAGCAGGTTGGACAGGGCTGAAGCTTTCTTT.

In DNA form, the CDR3 reads TGCAGCGTTGCAGGGATCCAAGCCGATACGCAGTATTTT. It specifies CSVAGIQADTQYF. This rearrangement joins TRBV29-1 to TRBJ2-3; maybe TRBD1 (5 bases). V shed 4 bases and J shed 6 bases, with 14 bases lying between them. Looked up from germline, CDR1 is SQVTM and CDR2 is ANQGSEA. This CDR3 comprises 13 residues.

The rearrangement links TRBV9 to TRBJ2-3, with 12 bases lining up with TRBD2. This CDR3 has 16 amino acids. From germline, CDR1 is SGDLS and CDR2 YYNGEE. V lost 3 bases to trimming and J lost 0 bases; unmatched junction nucleotides: 2. The chain's CDR3 is CASSASGGGSTDTQYF. The CDR3 bases are TGTGCCAGCAGCGCTAGCGGGGGGGGGAGCACAGATACGCAGTATTTT.

V usage is TRBV18 and J usage is TRBJ2-7, with 7 bases lining up with TRBD1. The CDR3 is made up of 13 amino acids. Trimming cost V 0 bases and J 6 bases; bases outside gene matches: 2. The germline gives CDR1 KGHSH, CDR2 LQKENI. The CDR3: CASSPPPGGEQYF. CDR3 nucleotide sequence: TGTGCCAGCTCACCACCCCCAGGGGGCGAGCAGTACTTC.